These 9 T cell receptor beta chains were all obtained from the same sample, sequenced in a study of blood T cell repertoires in COVID-19. The table came from immunoSEQ multiplex PCR; TCRdb's copy has only in-frame clones and leaves some out. The sample carries roughly 62,000 clones, approximately 92% recorded once. Sequencing input: peripheral blood. These receptors were obtained from a human donor in a cohort sampled during active COVID-19.

The V and J genes are TRBV10-3 and TRBJ2-3; TRBD2 matches at 13 bases. Germline trimming cut 3 bases from V and 5 bases from J; bases unmatched to any gene: 11. The CDR3 runs 18 residues. Germline-derived CDR1 and CDR2 are ENHRY and SYGVKD. The CDR3 bases are TGTGCCATCAGTGATCTGACCGGGACTAGCGGGGACGGAGATACGCAGTATTTT. Translating gives CAISDLTGTSGDGDTQYF.

This chain joins TRBV10-3 and TRBJ2-1, with 10 positions matching TRBD2. Germline V CDR1 and CDR2: ENHRY, SYGVKD. The V segment lost 6 bases and the J segment 6 bases; nucleotides outside the gene matches: 8. The CDR3 is made up of 15 amino acids. The CDR3 sequence is CAIRTSGGDFNEQFF. The DNA of the CDR3 is TGTGCCATCAGGACAAGCGGGGGGGATTTCAATGAGCAGTTCTTC.

This rearrangement joins TRBV6-5 to TRBJ1-3, with D possibly being TRBD1 (5 bases). The ends were cut back, 4 bases at V and 0 bases at J, with 13 bases in the middle. From germline, CDR1 is MNHEY and CDR2 SVGAGI. The CDR3 loop spans 16 amino acids. In nucleotides, the CDR3 is TGTGCCAGCAGTTCGGGGGTCGTGAGCTCTGGAAACACCATATATTTT. Protein sequence: CASSSGVVSSGNTIYF.

V and J are TRBV18 and TRBJ2-7, with 9 bases aligning to TRBD2. Trimming removed 2 bases from V and 2 bases from J; junction bases left unmatched: 1. This CDR3 spans 14 amino acids. Germline V gene lookup returns CDR1 KGHSH and CDR2 LQKENI. DNA of the CDR3: TGTGCCAGCTCACCATTAGCGGGAGCCTACGAGCAGTACTTC. Amino acid sequence: CASSPLAGAYEQYF. The full variable domain, in which reference TRBV18 and TRBJ2-7 provide the parts outside the CDR3, is NAGVMQNPRHLVRRRGQEARLRCSPMKGHSHVYWYRQLPEEGLKFMVYLQKENIIDESGMPKERFSAEFPKEGPSILRIQQVVRGDSAAYFCASSPLAGAYEQYFGPGTRLTVT.

This clone has just one count. The chain links TRBV27 to TRBJ1-1, with D uncertain. CDR1 and CDR2 (germline): MNHEY, SMNVEV (reference sequence). Trimming shortened V by 8 bases and J by 6 bases, and 16 bases separated the two germline ends. The CDR3 sequence is 13 residues long. The CDR3 DNA follows: TGTGCCAGCTCCTCCCCGGGGTCCGCTGAAGCTTTCTTT. It specifies CASSSPGSAEAFF.

This clone was seen a single time. The junction departs from germline at one end; a sequencing error may be responsible. The genes are TRBV27 and TRBJ2-7, with 11 bases aligning to TRBD1. The CDR3 consists of 14 residues. Germline V CDR1 and CDR2: MNHEY, SMNVEV (reference sequence). The CDR3 sequence: CASSWTGGSDEQYF. CDR3 nucleotide sequence: TGTGCCAGCAGTTGGACAGGGGGCTCCGACGAGCAGTACTTC.

The chain couples TRBV9 to TRBJ1-3; TRBD1 might be the D (5 bases). Trimming took 0 bases from V and 0 from J, leaving 7 bases between them. Germline loops: CDR1 SGDLS, CDR2 YYNGEE. This CDR3 contains 15 residues. The CDR3 DNA sequence: TGTGCCAGCAGCGTAGGGGGGGACTCTGGAAACACCATATATTTT. This encodes CASSVGGDSGNTIYF.

The chain combines TRBV6-4 with TRBJ2-2; tentative D call: TRBD2 (7 bases). The CDR3 is 17 residues long. The V end lost 5 bases, the J end lost 4 bases, and 20 bases lay between the germline ends. Germline assignment: CDR1 MRHNA and CDR2 SNTAGT. CDR3 residues: CASSRGREWCFTGELFF. CDR3 DNA sequence: TGTGCCAGCAGTCGGGGGCGGGAGTGGTGTTTCACCGGGGAGCTGTTTTTT.

This chain uses TRBV3-1 (or the pseudogene TRBV3-2) with TRBJ1-2; D remains ambiguous. Germline V CDR1 and CDR2: LGHDT, YNNKEL (reference sequence). V lost 1 base to trimming and J lost 2 bases, with 5 bases between them. The CDR3 consists of 13 residues. CDR3 in DNA: TGTGCCAGCAGCCAAGCGGGGAACTATGGCTACACCTTC. It yields the protein CASSQAGNYGYTF.